Following are 2 T cell receptor beta chains from one sample sequenced in a study of T cell responses to AZD1222 COVID-19 vaccine. Sequencing was performed with immunoSEQ multiplex PCR; in TCRdb, only in-frame clones are kept and a portion is missing. The sample lists about 120,000 clones, more than 85% occurring once. Sequenced here: peripheral blood, sampled 28 days after the second AZD1222 dose. The receptors stem from an adult who received the AZD1222 COVID-19 vaccine.

This clone appeared a single time. V is TRBV3-1 (or the pseudogene TRBV3-2) and J is TRBJ2-7; TRBD1 matches at 8 bases. The CDR3 has 14 amino acids. Germline V gene sequence: CDR1 LGHDT, CDR2 YNNKEL (reference sequence). V shed 0 bases and J 6 bases; nucleotides not matched to a gene: 4. CDR3 in amino acids: CASSQDRGLSEQYF. CDR3 coding DNA: TGTGCCAGCAGCCAAGACAGGGGGCTAAGCGAGCAGTACTTC.

This chain joins TRBV7-9 and TRBJ1-2; no clear D. Germline V gene lookup returns CDR1 SEHNR and CDR2 FQNEAQ (reference sequence). V was trimmed by 4 bases and J by 4 bases, leaving 10 bases between them. The CDR3 is 13 residues long. This chain's CDR3 is CASSSKTTYGYTF. The CDR3 bases are TGTGCCAGCAGCTCAAAAACGACCTATGGCTACACCTTC.